One and the same sample provided the 20 T cell receptor beta chains below, sequenced in a study of cytomegalovirus exposure and HLA in healthy donors. Use of 60 Vbeta and 13 Jbeta primers characterized the PCR. Profiled with immunoSEQ multiplex PCR; TCRdb holds only in-frame clones, not every one. Of approximately 150,000 clones detected, less than 85% appear once; the ten largest clones hold 4.8%. The sample consisted of PBMCs. The receptors were gathered from a man in his late teens or twenties in good health and CMV-seronegative.

The rearrangement uses TRBV5-8 and TRBJ2-3; no definite D call. CDR3 length: 12 residues. Trimming left V 4 bases short and J 5 bases short, with 8 bases between. From germline, CDR1 is SGHTS and CDR2 YDEGEE. This CDR3 reads CASSLVRDTQYF. In DNA form, the CDR3 reads TGTGCCAGCAGCCTCGTCCGAGATACGCAGTATTTT.

In nucleotides, the CDR3 is TGTGCCAGCAGCCAAACCGGACAGGGGCGGTACGAGCAGTACTTC. Its protein is CASSQTGQGRYEQYF. This chain connects TRBV5-4 to TRBJ2-7, with 9 bases lining up with TRBD1. V lost 4 bases and J lost 4; bases outside the gene matches: 9. The CDR3 spans 15 residues. CDR1 is SGHNT, CDR2 YYREEE, per germline (reference sequence).

The chain links TRBV27 to TRBJ2-7; D remains ambiguous. Trimming removed 4 bases from V and 1 base from J, with 11 bases in between. Germline values: CDR1 MNHEY, CDR2 SMNVEV (reference sequence). This CDR3 has 14 amino acids. The CDR3 DNA is TGTGCCAGCAGTTGGAGCGAGGCGTCCTACGAGCAGTACTTC. It specifies CASSWSEASYEQYF.

This clone was counted only a few times. The chain links TRBV5-1 to TRBJ2-2; TRBD2 matches 10 bases. CDR1 SGHRS and CDR2 YFSETQ come from the germline V gene. CDR3 length: 16 amino acids. Trimming cost V 2 bases and J 8 bases; bases outside gene matches: 9. The CDR3 here is CASSLGLAAHPGELFF. CDR3 nucleotides: TGCGCCAGCAGCTTAGGACTAGCGGCCCACCCTGGGGAGCTGTTTTTT.

V and J are TRBV14 and TRBJ2-2, with 9 bases identical to TRBD2. Germline trimming cut 4 bases from V and 2 bases from J; bases unmatched to any gene: 2. CDR1 is SGHDN, CDR2 FVKESK, per germline. The CDR3 has 15 amino acids. CDR3 amino acids: CASSRAGGNTGELFF. The DNA for the CDR3 is TGTGCCAGCAGCCGAGCGGGGGGAAACACCGGGGAGCTGTTTTTT. Filled out from reference TRBV14 and TRBJ2-2, the complete variable domain reads EAGVTQFPSHSVIEKGQTVTLRCDPISGHDNLYWYRRVMGKEIKFLLHFVKESKQDESGMPNNRFLAERTGGTYSTLKVQPAELEDSGVYFCASSRAGGNTGELFFGEGSRLTVL.

The V gene is TRBV10-3, the J gene TRBJ2-1, with TRBD1 identical over 8 bases. This CDR3 has 15 amino acids. Germline V gives CDR1 ENHRY, CDR2 SYGVKD. Trimming removed 1 base from V and 5 bases from J; junction bases left unmatched: 4. CDR3 bases: TGTGCCATCAGTGAGTGGCGGGACAGGAACAATGAGCAGTTCTTC. This gives the protein CAISEWRDRNNEQFF.

The gene calls are TRBV10-3 and TRBJ2-1; 11 nucleotides agree with TRBD2. The CDR3 is 15 amino acids. Germline V gene sequence: CDR1 ENHRY, CDR2 SYGVKD. The junction had 6 bases not matched to a gene; V was cut back by 4 bases and J by 7 bases. The CDR3 DNA reads TGTGCCATCAGTGTCGAGACTAGCGGGATGAATGAGCAGTTCTTC. As protein: CAISVETSGMNEQFF.

This clone turned up a few times. V and J are TRBV19 and TRBJ1-5, with D unclear. Germline loops: CDR1 LNHDA, CDR2 SQIVND (reference sequence). The length of the CDR3 is 13 residues. Trimming removed 7 bases at V and 2 bases at J, with 9 bases between. CDR3 DNA: TGTGCCAGTACCACCGGGGGCAATCAGCCCCAGCATTTT. Translated: CASTTGGNQPQHF.

The rearrangement links TRBV2 to TRBJ2-3; no firm D call. Germline assignment: CDR1 SNHLY and CDR2 FYNNEI. The V gene lost 8 bases and the J gene lost 2 bases, with 5 bases spanning the gap. The CDR3 covers 11 residues. Written as DNA, the CDR3 is TGTGCCAGCCGAGACACAGATACGCAGTATTTT. Encoded protein: CASRDTDTQYF.

This clone occurred once. V is TRBV7-9 and J is TRBJ1-4, with 7 bases that match TRBD1. Germline V gene sequence: CDR1 SEHNR, CDR2 FQNEAQ (reference sequence). Trimming took 5 bases from V and 7 from J; bases not matched to a gene: 10. This CDR3 region has 15 residues. The CDR3 is CASSVPGQMAEKLFF. CDR3 DNA sequence: TGTGCCAGCAGCGTTCCGGGACAGATGGCTGAAAAACTGTTTTTT.

The V call is TRBV10-3, the J call TRBJ1-2; 10 nucleotides agree with TRBD1. With V trimmed by 3 bases and J by 4 bases, 11 bases remained unmatched. Germline CDR1 reads ENHRY; CDR2 reads SYGVKD. The CDR3 extends over 17 amino acids. The CDR3 DNA reads as TGTGCCATCAGTGAAGGGACAGGGGCCCTTTTCTCCTATGGCTACACCTTC. It encodes CAISEGTGALFSYGYTF.

The J gene is TRBJ2-3, the V gene TRBV9, with 7 bases fitting TRBD1. Losses at the gene ends were 0 bases for V and 1 base for J; bases not matched to a gene: 8. The germline CDR1 and CDR2 sequences are SGDLS and YYNGEE. This CDR3 comprises 17 residues. The CDR3 reads CASSVVPSQGRTDTQYF. The CDR3 region has the DNA TGTGCCAGCAGCGTAGTCCCTTCACAGGGGCGCACAGATACGCAGTATTTT.

In nucleotides, the CDR3 is TGTGCCAGCAGCCCTGACAGATCAACCCTCTACGAGCAGTACTTC. It yields the protein CASSPDRSTLYEQYF. The V gene is TRBV2, the J gene TRBJ2-5, with D possibly TRBD1 on 5 matching bases. TRBJ2-7 explains the end of the DNA better; the J call may be wrong. The V gene's germline CDR1 is SNHLY and CDR2 FYNNEI. This CDR3 contains 15 residues.

This clone was counted a few times. This rearrangement joins TRBV10-1 to TRBJ1-4, with 11 bases aligning to TRBD1. The CDR3 is made up of 14 amino acids. V lost 5 bases and J lost 7; bases outside the gene matches: 3. Per the germline V gene, CDR1 is WNHNN and CDR2 is SYGVQD (reference sequence). In DNA form, the CDR3 reads TGCGCCAGCAGTTCAGGGACAGGGGGTGAAAAACTGTTTTTT. It codes for CASSSGTGGEKLFF.

As regards this clone: Relative to the germline gene, one junction end is altered; a read error may explain this. The chain links TRBV7-9 to TRBJ2-7; TRBD1 aligns across 7 bases. The length of the CDR3 is 13 residues. Germline V gene sequence: CDR1 SEHNR, CDR2 FQNEAQ (reference sequence). Written as DNA, the CDR3 is TGTTCCAGCACAATAGGGGGCAGTTACGAGCAGTACTTC. Its protein product is CSSTIGGSYEQYF.

This clone is a singleton in its sample. This sequence joins TRBV6-6 and TRBJ2-1; D unclear. This CDR3 is built from 16 residues. Trimming removed 4 bases at V and 0 bases at J, with 13 bases between. Per germline, CDR1 MNHNY and CDR2 SVGAGI (reference sequence). The CDR3 loop is CASSSNPTSSYNEQFF. In DNA form, the CDR3 reads TGTGCCAGCAGTTCAAATCCAACGAGCTCCTACAATGAGCAGTTCTTC.

CDR3: CASSLGDRAADTQYF. CDR3 sequence (DNA): TGTGCCAGCAGTTTGGGGGACAGGGCCGCAGATACGCAGTATTTT. V and J are TRBV28 and TRBJ2-3, with 9 bases matching TRBD1. CDR1 and CDR2 (germline): MDHEN, SYDVKM. The CDR3 is 15 amino acids. V gave up 3 bases and J gave up 4 bases; unmatched junction bases: 5.

The chain employs TRBV7-9 and TRBJ2-5; no clear D. The ends were cut back, 2 bases at V and 2 bases at J, with 9 bases in the middle. The V gene's germline CDR1 is SEHNR and CDR2 FQNEAQ (reference sequence). The CDR3 has 14 residues. CDR3 sequence reads: CASSLWSGQETQYF. In DNA, the CDR3 is TGTGCCAGCAGCTTATGGTCCGGGCAAGAGACCCAGTACTTC.

Worth noting for this clone: This same CDR3 is encoded by further DNA sequences in the sample. The chain recombines TRBV5-1 with TRBJ2-5; D ambiguous. Trimming took 0 bases from V and 2 from J, leaving 5 bases between them. The CDR3 is 13 amino acids. Per germline, CDR1 SGHRS and CDR2 YFSETQ. The CDR3 DNA is TGCGCCAGCAGCTTGGGGAGTCAAGAGACCCAGTACTTC. Translated: CASSLGSQETQYF.

The rearrangement uses TRBV5-4 and TRBJ2-3; D gene ambiguous. Germline lookup yields CDR1 SGHNT and CDR2 YYREEE (reference sequence). Deletions cut 0 bases from V and 5 bases from J, with 10 bases between. This CDR3 spans 14 amino acids. CDR3 residues: CASSLVNEIDTQYF. CDR3 nucleotide sequence: TGTGCCAGCAGCTTGGTGAATGAGATAGATACGCAGTATTTT.